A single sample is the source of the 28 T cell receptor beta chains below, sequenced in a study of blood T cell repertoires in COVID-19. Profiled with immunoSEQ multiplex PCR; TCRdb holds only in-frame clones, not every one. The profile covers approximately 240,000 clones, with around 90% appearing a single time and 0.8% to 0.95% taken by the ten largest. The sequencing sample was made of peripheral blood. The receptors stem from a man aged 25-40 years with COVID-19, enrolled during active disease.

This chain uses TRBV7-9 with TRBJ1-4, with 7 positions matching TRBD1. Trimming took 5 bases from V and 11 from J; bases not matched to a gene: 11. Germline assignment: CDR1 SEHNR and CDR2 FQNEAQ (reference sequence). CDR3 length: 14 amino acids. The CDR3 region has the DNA TGTGCCAGCAGCCGGGACAGAGCCCCAGAGAAACTGTTTTTT. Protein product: CASSRDRAPEKLFF.

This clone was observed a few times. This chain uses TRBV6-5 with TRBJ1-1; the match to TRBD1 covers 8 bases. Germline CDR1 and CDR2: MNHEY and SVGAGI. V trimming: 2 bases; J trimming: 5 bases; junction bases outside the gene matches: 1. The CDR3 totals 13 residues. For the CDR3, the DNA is TGTGCCAGCAGTTACACAGGGGGAACTGAAGCTTTCTTT. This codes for CASSYTGGTEAFF.

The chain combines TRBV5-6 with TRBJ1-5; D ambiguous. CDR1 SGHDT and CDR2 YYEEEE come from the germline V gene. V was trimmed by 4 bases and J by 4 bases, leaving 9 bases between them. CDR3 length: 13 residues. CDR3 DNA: TGTGCCAGCAGCAGGGAGTTGAATCAGCCCCAGCATTTT. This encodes CASSRELNQPQHF.

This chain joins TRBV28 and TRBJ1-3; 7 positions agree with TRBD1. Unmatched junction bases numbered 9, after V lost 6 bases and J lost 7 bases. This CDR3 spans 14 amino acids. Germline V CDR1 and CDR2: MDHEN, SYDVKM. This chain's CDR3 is CASSTTGYSNTIYF. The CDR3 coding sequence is TGTGCCAGCAGCACGACAGGGTACTCGAACACCATATATTTT.

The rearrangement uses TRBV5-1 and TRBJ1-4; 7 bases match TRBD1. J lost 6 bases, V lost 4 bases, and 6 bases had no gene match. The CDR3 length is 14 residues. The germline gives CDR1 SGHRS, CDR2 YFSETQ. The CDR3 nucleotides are TGCGCCAGCAGCCCAGGACAGGAGTATGAAAAACTGTTTTTT. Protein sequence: CASSPGQEYEKLFF.

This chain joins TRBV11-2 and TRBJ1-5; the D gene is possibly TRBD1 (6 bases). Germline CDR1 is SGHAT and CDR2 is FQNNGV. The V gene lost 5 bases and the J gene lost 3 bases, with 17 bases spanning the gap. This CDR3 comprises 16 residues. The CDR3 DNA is TGTGCCAGCAGCCCCCTTGAGGGGGTCGCCAATCAGCCCCAGCATTTT. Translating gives CASSPLEGVANQPQHF.

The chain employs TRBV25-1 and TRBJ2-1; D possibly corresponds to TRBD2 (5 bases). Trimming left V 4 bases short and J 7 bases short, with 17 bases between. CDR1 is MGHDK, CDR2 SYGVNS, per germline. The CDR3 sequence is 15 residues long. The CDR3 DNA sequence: TGTGCCAGCAGTGGGGGAGAGGGAAGATGGAATGAGCAGTTCTTC. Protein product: CASSGGEGRWNEQFF.

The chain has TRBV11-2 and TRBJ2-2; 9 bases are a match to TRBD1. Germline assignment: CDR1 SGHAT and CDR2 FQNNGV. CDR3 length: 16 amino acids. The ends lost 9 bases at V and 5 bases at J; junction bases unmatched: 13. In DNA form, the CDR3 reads TGTGCCAGTAGAGAACAGGGGGCATACGGTACCGGGGAGCTGTTTTTT. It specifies CASREQGAYGTGELFF. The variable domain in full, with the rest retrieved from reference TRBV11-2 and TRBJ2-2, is EAGVAQSPRYKIIEKRQSVAFWCNPISGHATLYWYQQILGQGPKLLIQFQNNGVVDDSQLPKDRFSAERLKGVDSTLKIQPAKLEDSAVYLCASREQGAYGTGELFFGEGSRLTVL.

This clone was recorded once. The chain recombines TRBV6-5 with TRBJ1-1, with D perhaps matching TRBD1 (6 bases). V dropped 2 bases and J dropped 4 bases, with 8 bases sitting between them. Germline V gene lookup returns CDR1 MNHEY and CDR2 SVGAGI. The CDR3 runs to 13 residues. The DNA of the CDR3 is TGTGCCAGCAGTTACCAGGGGTCCACTGAAGCTTTCTTT. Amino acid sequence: CASSYQGSTEAFF.

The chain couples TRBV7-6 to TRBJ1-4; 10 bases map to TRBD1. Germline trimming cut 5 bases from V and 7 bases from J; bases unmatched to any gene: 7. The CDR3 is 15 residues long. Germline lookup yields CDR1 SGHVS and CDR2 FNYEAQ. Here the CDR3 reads CASSRGQGVIEKLFF. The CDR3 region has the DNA TGTGCCAGCAGCCGTGGACAGGGGGTTATTGAAAAACTGTTTTTT.

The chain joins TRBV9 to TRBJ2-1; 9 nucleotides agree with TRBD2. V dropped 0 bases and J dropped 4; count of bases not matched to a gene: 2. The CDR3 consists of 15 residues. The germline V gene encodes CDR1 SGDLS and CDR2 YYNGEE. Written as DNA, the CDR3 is TGTGCCAGCAGCGTAGAAGCGGGGGGTTACAATGAGCAGTTCTTC. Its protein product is CASSVEAGGYNEQFF.

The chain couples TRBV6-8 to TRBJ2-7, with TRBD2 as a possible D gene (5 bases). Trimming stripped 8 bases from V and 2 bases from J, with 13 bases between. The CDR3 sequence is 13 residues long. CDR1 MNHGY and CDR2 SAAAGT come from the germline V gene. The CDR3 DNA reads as TGTGCCAGCCGACGAGGGATTACCTACGAGCAGTACTTC. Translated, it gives CASRRGITYEQYF.

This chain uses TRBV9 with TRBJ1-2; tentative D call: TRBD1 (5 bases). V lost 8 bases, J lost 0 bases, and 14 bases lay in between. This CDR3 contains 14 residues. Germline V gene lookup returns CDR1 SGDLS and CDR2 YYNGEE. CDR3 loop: CASAPGGSNYGYTF. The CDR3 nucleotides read TGTGCCAGTGCGCCCGGGGGTTCTAACTATGGCTACACCTTC.

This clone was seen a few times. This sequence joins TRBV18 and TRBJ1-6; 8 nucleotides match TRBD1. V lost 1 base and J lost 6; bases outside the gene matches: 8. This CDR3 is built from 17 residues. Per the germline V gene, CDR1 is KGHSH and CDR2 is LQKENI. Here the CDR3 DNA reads TGTGCCAGCTCACCACGGGCTCCGGGACAGGCTAATTCACCCCTCCACTTT. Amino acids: CASSPRAPGQANSPLHF.

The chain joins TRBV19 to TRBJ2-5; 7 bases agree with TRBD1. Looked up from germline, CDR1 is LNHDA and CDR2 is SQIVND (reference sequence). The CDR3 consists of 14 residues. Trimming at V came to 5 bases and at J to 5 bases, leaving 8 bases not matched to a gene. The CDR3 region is CASSSYDRVETQYF. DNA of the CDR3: TGTGCCAGTAGTTCCTATGACAGGGTGGAGACCCAGTACTTC. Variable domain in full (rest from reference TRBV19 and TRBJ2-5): DGGITQSPKYLFRKEGQNVTLSCEQNLNHDAMYWYRQDPGQGLRLIYYSQIVNDFQKGDIAEGYSVSREKKESFPLTVTSAQKNPTAFYLCASSSYDRVETQYFGPGTRLLVL.

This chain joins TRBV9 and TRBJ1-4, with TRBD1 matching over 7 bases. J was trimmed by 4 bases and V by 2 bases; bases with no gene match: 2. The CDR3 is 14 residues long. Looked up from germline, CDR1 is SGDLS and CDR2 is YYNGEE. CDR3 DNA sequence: TGTGCCAGCAGCGTGGGACAGAATAATGAAAAACTGTTTTTT. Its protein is CASSVGQNNEKLFF.

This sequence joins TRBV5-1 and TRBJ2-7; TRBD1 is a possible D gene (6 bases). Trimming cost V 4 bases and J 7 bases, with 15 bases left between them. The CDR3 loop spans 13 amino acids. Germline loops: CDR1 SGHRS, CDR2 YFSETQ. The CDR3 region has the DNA TGCGCCAGCAGCGTAGGACAGAGTACGGAGCAGTACTTC. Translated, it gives CASSVGQSTEQYF.

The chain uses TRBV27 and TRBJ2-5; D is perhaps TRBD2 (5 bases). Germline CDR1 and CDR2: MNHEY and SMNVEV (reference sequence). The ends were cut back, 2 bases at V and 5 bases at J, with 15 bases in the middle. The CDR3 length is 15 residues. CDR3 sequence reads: CASSLSRGIMETQYF. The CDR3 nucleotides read TGTGCCAGCAGTTTAAGTCGAGGGATTATGGAGACCCAGTACTTC.

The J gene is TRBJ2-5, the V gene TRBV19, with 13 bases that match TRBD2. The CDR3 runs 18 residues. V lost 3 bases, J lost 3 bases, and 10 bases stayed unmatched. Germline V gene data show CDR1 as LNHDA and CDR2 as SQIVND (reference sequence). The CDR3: CASSITLAGGPEEETQYF. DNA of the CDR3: TGTGCCAGTAGTATCACACTAGCGGGGGGGCCGGAAGAAGAGACCCAGTACTTC. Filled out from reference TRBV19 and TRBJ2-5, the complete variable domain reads DGGITQSPKYLFRKEGQNVTLSCEQNLNHDAMYWYRQDPGQGLRLIYYSQIVNDFQKGDIAEGYSVSREKKESFPLTVTSAQKNPTAFYLCASSITLAGGPEEETQYFGPGTRLLVL.

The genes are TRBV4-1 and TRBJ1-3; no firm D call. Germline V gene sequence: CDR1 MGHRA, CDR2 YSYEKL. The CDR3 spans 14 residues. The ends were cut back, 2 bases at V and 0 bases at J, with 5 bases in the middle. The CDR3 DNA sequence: TGCGCCAGCAGCCAATACAGCTCTGGAAACACCATATATTTT. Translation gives CASSQYSSGNTIYF.

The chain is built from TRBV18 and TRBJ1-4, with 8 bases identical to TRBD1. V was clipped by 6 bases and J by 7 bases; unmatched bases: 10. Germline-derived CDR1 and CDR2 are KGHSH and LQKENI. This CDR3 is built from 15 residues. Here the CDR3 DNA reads TGTGCCAGCTCTACCATTGGACAGGGACGTGAAAAACTGTTTTTT. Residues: CASSTIGQGREKLFF.

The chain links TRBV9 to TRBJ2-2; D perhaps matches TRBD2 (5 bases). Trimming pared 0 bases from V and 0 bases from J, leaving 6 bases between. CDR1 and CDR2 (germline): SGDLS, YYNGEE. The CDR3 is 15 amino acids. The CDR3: CASSVGGTNTGELFF. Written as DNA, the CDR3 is TGTGCCAGCAGCGTAGGAGGGACGAACACCGGGGAGCTGTTTTTT.

CDR3: CASSYPRGEGTEAFF. For the CDR3, the DNA is TGCGCCAGCAGTTACCCCAGGGGCGAGGGCACTGAAGCTTTCTTT. This chain connects TRBV5-1 to TRBJ1-1; D is possibly TRBD1 (6 bases). Trimming took 5 bases from V and 4 from J, leaving 18 bases between them. CDR1 is SGHRS and CDR2 is YFSETQ in the germline V gene. The CDR3 runs 15 residues.

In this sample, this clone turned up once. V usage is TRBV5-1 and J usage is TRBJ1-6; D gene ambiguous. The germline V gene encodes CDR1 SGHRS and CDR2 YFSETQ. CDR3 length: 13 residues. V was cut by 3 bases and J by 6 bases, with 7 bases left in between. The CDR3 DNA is TGCGCCAGCAGCTCGGCGGCTAATTCACCCCTCCACTTT. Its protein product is CASSSAANSPLHF.

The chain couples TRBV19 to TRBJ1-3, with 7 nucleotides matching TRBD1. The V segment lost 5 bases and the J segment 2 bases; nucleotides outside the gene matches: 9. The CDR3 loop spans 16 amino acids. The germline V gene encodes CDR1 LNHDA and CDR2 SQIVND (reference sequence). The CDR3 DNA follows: TGTGCCAGTAGTGCTGGTGGAGGGGGCCCTGGAAACACCATATATTTT. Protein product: CASSAGGGGPGNTIYF.

CDR3 nucleotides: TGTGCCAGCAGCCTGCAAAAGCGCAATCAGCCCCAGCATTTT. The encoded protein is CASSLQKRNQPQHF. This sequence joins TRBV7-2 and TRBJ1-5; D is ambiguous. The CDR3 covers 14 residues. V lost 5 bases and J lost 2, with 10 bases in between. From germline, CDR1 is SGHTA and CDR2 FQGNSA.

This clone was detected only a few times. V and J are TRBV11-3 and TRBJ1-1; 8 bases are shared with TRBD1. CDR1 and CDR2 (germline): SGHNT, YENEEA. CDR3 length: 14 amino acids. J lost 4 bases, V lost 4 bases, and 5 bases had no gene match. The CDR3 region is CASSSGDRGTEAFF. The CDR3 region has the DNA TGTGCCAGCAGCTCTGGAGACAGGGGCACTGAAGCTTTCTTT.

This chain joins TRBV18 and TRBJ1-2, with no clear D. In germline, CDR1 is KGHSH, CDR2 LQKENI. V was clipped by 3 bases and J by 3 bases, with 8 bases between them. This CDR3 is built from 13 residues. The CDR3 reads CASSPPSDYGYTF. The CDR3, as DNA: TGTGCCAGCTCACCGCCGAGTGACTATGGCTACACCTTC.